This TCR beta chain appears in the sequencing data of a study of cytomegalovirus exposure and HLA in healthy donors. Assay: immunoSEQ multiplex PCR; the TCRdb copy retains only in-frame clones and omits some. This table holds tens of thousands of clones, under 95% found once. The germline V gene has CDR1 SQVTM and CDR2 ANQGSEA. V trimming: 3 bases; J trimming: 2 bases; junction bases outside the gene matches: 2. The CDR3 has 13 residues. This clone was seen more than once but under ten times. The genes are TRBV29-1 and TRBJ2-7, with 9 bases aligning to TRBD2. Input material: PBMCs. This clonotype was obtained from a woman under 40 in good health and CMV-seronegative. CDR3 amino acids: CSVDAGGTYEQYF. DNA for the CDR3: TGCAGCGTTGACGCGGGGGGGACCTACGAGCAGTACTTC.